This TCR beta chain was sequenced in a study of blood T cell repertoires in COVID-19 (TCRdb year 2020). Broadly, across the study: Samples covering the acute and convalescent phases of COVID-19 were provided by collaborators in the United States, Italy and Spain. Samples came from the ongoing ImmuneRACE study (first 160 participants) plus 1,254 subjects from 6 global collaborators. Where available, HLA class I and class II types were taken from metadata supplied by the sample provider and were not determined by assay-based typing. The dataset comprised deeply sampled blood TCRbeta repertoires from subjects exposed to, actively infected with, or recovered from COVID-19. The material from the prospective study consisted of cDNA or gDNA derived from T cells, B-cell-depleted T cells, or PBMCs. The repertoires were made available in a free public database intended to serve as a resource for research on the immune response to SARS-CoV-2. A de-identified subject ID, COVID-19 status, age in years and sex were almost always included in the sample metadata.

Collaborating institutions collected whole blood in K2EDTA tubes following their own protocols. For TCRbeta analysis, collaborators shipped samples in one of three forms: frozen whole blood, isolated PBMCs, or DNA extracted from either of those sample types. Broader findings and caveats from the paper: Clinical and demographic metadata were provided uncurated, with the amount varying by source and participant.

CDR1 and CDR2, looked up from the germline V gene, are MGHDK and SYGVNS. Its CDR3 holds 12 amino acids, cysteine through phenylalanine. The kept DNA is CDR3 alone, 36 bases in frame from the first base. V loses 3 bases, J loses 3 bases, and the germline ends lie 3 bases apart. This clone was seen a handful of times. Its antigen is unknown. No much larger clone is present one base from it, and per-base qualities are unavailable. TCRbeta CDR3 regions were amplified from genomic DNA by means of the immunoSEQ Assay, a bias-controlled multiplex PCR. The original pipeline was this. The number of nucleated cells in each sample was estimated from the amplification of reference gene primers within the assay. Sequence reads were collapsed and filtered to measure the absolute abundance of every unique TCRbeta CDR3 rearrangement. For each sample, productive Simpson clonality was calculated by taking the square root of Simpson's diversity index across productive rearrangements. TCRdb carries this immuneACCESS record with in-frame sequences only. Its versions omit some clonotypes, under half of them owing to an unresolved V gene in the studies checked, with the rest unexplained. V and J calls and clone size are given by that table; D and trimming were obtained from the DNA. The table for this sample lists roughly 150,000 clones; around 82% of them were counted only once. The ten largest clonotypes hold approximately 5% of the sample.

The clonotype originates from a woman in her forties or fifties with acute or convalescent COVID-19. The V gene is TRBV25-1 and the J gene is TRBJ1-3, with the D gene not confidently named. Sample: peripheral blood. The CDR3 is CASSDLGNTIYF. The DNA sequence is TGTGCCAGCAGTGACCTTGGAAACACCATATATTTT.